These 18 T cell receptor beta chains came from one sample sequenced in a study of identical twins. TCRdb recomputed calls from the 5' RACE reads with MiXCR, one row per CDR3 protein. The sample lists around 370,000 distinct CDR3 sequences; approximately 8.7% were seen once. What was sequenced was naive T cells sorted from blood. The receptors derive from a woman in her 50s in good health.

This clonotype was counted many times. This chain joins TRBV12-3 or TRBV12-4 and TRBJ2-7; 9 bases align to TRBD1. V gave up 6 bases and J gave up 2 bases; unmatched junction bases: 2. The CDR3 sequence is 13 residues long. CDR3 amino acids: CASRRTGAYEQYF. DNA for the CDR3: TGTGCCAGCAGACGGACAGGGGCCTACGAGCAGTACTTC.

The sample holds a few counts of this clonotype. This chain links TRBV5-6 with TRBJ2-1, with TRBD2 identical over 12 bases. This CDR3 spans 16 amino acids. CDR1 SGHDT and CDR2 YYEEEE come from the germline V gene. V lost 0 bases and J lost 8; bases outside the gene matches: 6. CDR3 amino acids: CASSLVASGRAHEQFF. The CDR3 region has the DNA TGTGCCAGCAGCTTGGTGGCTAGCGGGAGGGCCCATGAGCAGTTCTTC.

V usage is TRBV24-1 and J usage is TRBJ2-2; D unresolved. There are 15 residues in the CDR3. V gave up 0 bases and J gave up 0 bases, with 4 bases separating them. Germline values: CDR1 KGHDR, CDR2 SFDVKD. Here the CDR3 DNA reads TGTGCCACCAGTGATTTGGGGCCGAACACCGGGGAGCTGTTTTTT. Protein sequence: CATSDLGPNTGELFF.

A note on this clonotype: A much larger clone lies a single base off, so this may be a read error. This rearrangement joins TRBV7-2 to TRBJ2-3; D tentatively reads TRBD1 or TRBD2 (5 bases each). V lost 5 bases, J lost 2 bases, and 14 bases lay in between. The germline gives CDR1 SGHTA, CDR2 FQGNSA. CDR3 length: 15 residues. The CDR3 spells CTSSARDEHTDTQYF. The CDR3 nucleotides are TGTACCAGCAGCGCCCGGGACGAGCACACAGATACGCAGTATTTT.

The chain carries TRBV24-1 and TRBJ2-1; 10 nucleotides match TRBD2. There are 13 residues in the CDR3. Germline assignment: CDR1 KGHDR and CDR2 SFDVKD. V lost 8 bases to trimming and J lost 7 bases; unmatched junction nucleotides: 4. CDR3 in amino acids: CATTAGGDNEQFF. As DNA, the CDR3 is TGTGCCACCACAGCGGGAGGGGATAATGAGCAGTTCTTC.

This clonotype was found a few times. The chain has TRBV10-3 and TRBJ1-1; tentative D call: TRBD1 (5 bases). Germline V lookup: CDR1 ENHRY, CDR2 SYGVKD. The CDR3 length is 13 residues. Trimming took 8 bases from V and 3 from J, leaving 13 bases between them. The CDR3: CAISGKGDTEAFF. CDR3 sequence (DNA): TGTGCCATCTCAGGGAAGGGAGACACTGAAGCTTTCTTT.

V and J are TRBV24-1 and TRBJ2-2, with D possibly TRBD1 on 6 matching bases. CDR3 length: 15 amino acids. V dropped 6 bases and J dropped 1 base, with 11 bases sitting between them. Germline V lookup: CDR1 KGHDR, CDR2 SFDVKD. CDR3: CATSPGTQNTGELFF. The CDR3 DNA is TGTGCCACCAGTCCCGGGACACAGAACACCGGGGAGCTGTTTTTT.

This clonotype was counted ten times or more. The rearrangement links TRBV6-5 to TRBJ2-1; 10 bases align to TRBD2. Germline CDR1 MNHEY, CDR2 SVGAGI. Trimming took 6 bases from V and 6 from J; bases not matched to a gene: 8. The CDR3 length is 15 residues. CDR3 nucleotide sequence: TGTGCCAGCAGCCGCCTAGCGGGAGTTTCCAATGAGCAGTTCTTC. Amino acid sequence: CASSRLAGVSNEQFF.

This clonotype was picked up many times. CDR3 nucleotide sequence: TGTGCCAGCAGTTGGCTTGGAGGGCGAGGGAACACTGAAGCTTTCTTT. It yields the protein CASSWLGGRGNTEAFF. The rearrangement links TRBV12-3 or TRBV12-4 to TRBJ1-1; D not certain. V was pared by 4 bases and J by 1 base, with 16 bases between. The length of the CDR3 is 16 residues.

This clonotype was counted only a few times. This chain joins TRBV7-9 and TRBJ2-3, with 9 bases that match TRBD1. This CDR3 region has 16 residues. V gave up 5 bases and J gave up 4 bases; unmatched junction bases: 10. The germline V gene has CDR1 SEHNR and CDR2 FQNEAQ (reference sequence). Here the CDR3 DNA reads TGTGCCAGCAGCCCTACGACAGGGGGAAGGGCAGATACGCAGTATTTT. Its translation: CASSPTTGGRADTQYF.

The chain is built from TRBV7-2 and TRBJ2-3, with D tentatively TRBD1 or TRBD2 (5 bases each). CDR3 length: 13 amino acids. Germline values: CDR1 SGHTA, CDR2 FQGNSA. Deletions cut 7 bases from V and 5 bases from J, with 13 bases between. The CDR3 here is CASMLGVGDTQYF. As DNA, the CDR3 is TGTGCCAGCATGTTGGGGGTGGGAGATACGCAGTATTTT. Full variable domain (rest looked up from reference TRBV7-2 and TRBJ2-3): GAGVSQSPSNKVTEKGKDVELRCDPISGHTALYWYRQSLGQGLEFLIYFQGNSAPDKSGLPSDRFSAERTGGSVSTLTIQRTQQEDSAVYLCASMLGVGDTQYFGPGTRLTVL.

This clonotype has only a few counts. The chain uses TRBV3-1 and TRBJ2-4, with 7 bases matching TRBD1. The CDR3 extends over 17 amino acids. The V gene end was trimmed by 0 bases and the J gene end by 1 base; junction bases not matched to a gene: 6. Germline CDR1 is LGHDT and CDR2 is YNNKEL (reference sequence). This CDR3 reads CASSQDNTGVAKNIQYF. The CDR3, as DNA: TGTGCCAGCAGCCAAGACAATACAGGGGTGGCCAAAAACATTCAGTACTTC. The full variable domain, with the rest looked up from reference TRBV3-1 and TRBJ2-4, is DTAVSQTPKYLVTQMGNDKSIKCEQNLGHDTMYWYKQDSKKFLKIMFSYNNKELIINETVPNRFSPKSPDKAHLNLHINSLELGDSAVYFCASSQDNTGVAKNIQYFGAGTRLSVL.

This clonotype was seen a few times. The genes are TRBV15 and TRBJ2-5, with 7 bases that match TRBD2. The CDR3 spans 16 residues. Germline trimming cut 5 bases from V and 2 bases from J; bases unmatched to any gene: 11. The germline gives CDR1 LNHNV, CDR2 YYDKDF (reference sequence). CDR3 residues: CATSGIIAGEQETQYF. The DNA of the CDR3 is TGTGCCACCAGCGGAATAATAGCGGGCGAACAAGAGACCCAGTACTTC.

The chain couples TRBV9 to TRBJ2-1, with D maybe TRBD1 (6 bases). Germline V gene lookup returns CDR1 SGDLS and CDR2 YYNGEE. Between the trimmed V and J ends, which lost 4 bases and 5 bases, there was a span of 7 bases. The CDR3 runs to 12 residues. The CDR3 loop is CASSYRDNEQFF. The CDR3 DNA reads TGTGCCAGCAGCTACAGGGACAATGAGCAGTTCTTC.

This clonotype was detected many times. The chain links TRBV12-3 or TRBV12-4 to TRBJ2-3; 8 bases line up with TRBD2. The CDR3 covers 15 residues. The trim removed 8 bases at V and 4 bases at J, leaving 11 bases unmatched. The CDR3 sequence: CASSRGGEAPDTQYF. In nucleotides, the CDR3 is TGTGCCAGCTCCCGGGGGGGAGAGGCCCCAGATACGCAGTATTTT.

For this clonotype: One end of the junction is discordant with germline, which a read error may explain. This rearrangement joins TRBV9 to TRBJ2-1, with no clear D. Germline lookup yields CDR1 SGDLS and CDR2 YYNGEE. The CDR3 is 18 residues long. In nucleotides, the CDR3 is TGCGCCAGCAGCGTAGCAGGCTTCCCCCCTCATTCCTACAATGAGCAGTTCTTC. This encodes CASSVAGFPPHSYNEQFF.

Ten or more counts support this clonotype. This chain connects TRBV12-3 or TRBV12-4 to TRBJ2-1, with D possibly being TRBD2 (5 bases). CDR3 length equals 15 residues. Trimming pared 2 bases from V and 1 base from J, leaving 9 bases between. The CDR3 DNA sequence: TGTGCCAGCAGTTTACGACTACCATCCTACAATGAGCAGTTCTTC. Translation: CASSLRLPSYNEQFF.

Many counts were recorded for this clonotype. V usage is TRBV4-1 and J usage is TRBJ2-3; TRBD1 agrees at 11 bases. The CDR3 covers 15 residues. Germline V CDR1 and CDR2: MGHRA, YSYEKL. Trimming removed 4 bases from V and 5 bases from J; junction bases left unmatched: 5. The CDR3 here is CASSLTGTGGDTQYF. CDR3 sequence (DNA): TGCGCCAGCAGCCTTACCGGGACAGGGGGAGATACGCAGTATTTT.